Listed here is a single TCR beta chain. What it binds is not known. This sample was included in a study of cytomegalovirus exposure and HLA in healthy donors. This table comes from immunoSEQ multiplex PCR, and its TCRdb copy is limited to in-frame clones, with some not included. The sample records 65,000 to 80,000 clones, roughly 94% being singletons. Broader study findings: First-cohort TCR clusters were later found to tend to co-occur in the 90 to 150 validation repertoires. Whilst most TCR sequences proved rare, a subset of public TCRs occurred across many donors.

The CDR3 is made up of 14 amino acids. Per germline, CDR1 SGHDT and CDR2 YYEEEE. Trimming took off 0 bases at V and 1 base at J, with 7 bases between the two ends. The sequencing sample was made of PBMCs. The V gene is TRBV5-6, the J gene TRBJ1-1; D is unclear. The source is a woman younger than 35 in good health and CMV-seropositive. The CDR3 coding sequence is TGTGCCAGCAGCTTGGTGGCTAGGAACACTGAAGCTTTCTTT. It is translated as CASSLVARNTEAFF. The full variable domain, rest sourced from reference TRBV5-6 and TRBJ1-1, is DAGVTQSPTHLIKTRGQQVTLRCSPKSGHDTVSWYQQALGQGPQFIFQYYEEEERQRGNFPDRFSGHQFPNYSSELNVNALLLGDSALYLCASSLVARNTEAFFGQGTRLTVV.